This TCR beta chain derives from a study of tumor-infiltrating lymphocytes in primary liver carcinoma. Study-level background: Patients were both men and women, whose ages ran from 30 to 69 years. Roughly 3.5 to 7.13 million productive TCRbeta reads were obtained per sample, with similar numbers across tissue types.

The authors made TCR beta cDNA from 500 ng total RNA with a constant-region primer. Each TCR beta library was derived from three nested multiplex PCR rounds that employed slightly modified ARM-PCR. The first two PCR rounds used TRBV1-TRBV30 primers with a Cbeta primer, 9 to 10 cycles each. TCRdb ran MiXCR on the multiplex PCR reads and lists one entry per CDR3 protein. This table holds about 320,000 distinct CDR3 sequences, about 62% found once. A remark on this clonotype: A much larger clone sits a single nucleotide away, making a read error possible.

For blood RNA, unsorted whole blood served as the source, and germline DNA was extracted too. The patients lived with chronic HBV infection and had not yet received any treatment. Trimming removed 11 bases from V and 8 bases from J, with 7 bases in between. This CDR3 contains 10 residues. This chain connects TRBV12-3 or TRBV12-4 to TRBJ2-6; D possibly corresponds to TRBD2 (5 bases). The sequence came from a man aged 35-49 years with primary liver carcinoma and hepatitis B virus infection. The specimen was peripheral blood. The DNA for the CDR3 is TGTGCCGCCGGGACCAACGTCCTGACTTTC. Its protein is CAAGTNVLTF.